Detailed here is one T cell receptor beta chain. In germline, CDR1 is LNHDA, CDR2 SQIVND (reference sequence). This CDR3 is 14 amino acids long. V was pared by 9 bases and J by 1 base, with 12 bases between. The data stem from a study of OX40 agonist ivuxolimab in advanced cancers. As for the study in general: Patients were dosed with the agonistic anti-OX40 (CD134) antibody ivuxolimab.

The data were produced by immunoSEQ multiplex PCR, yet TCRdb's version contains in-frame clones alone and is incomplete. In the table there are about 130,000 clones, 85% to 95% of which are singletons. The V gene is TRBV19, the J gene TRBJ2-2; weak D call: TRBD2 (5 bases). The source material was CD4+ or CD8+ T cells sorted from blood, sampled in a trial of the OX40 agonist ivuxolimab. This clonotype was sampled from an adult with an advanced solid tumor such as melanoma, head and neck, liver or kidney cancer. DNA for the CDR3: TGTGCCAGCAAGGTCAGCGGGAACACCGGGGAGCTGTTTTTT. Its translation is CASKVSGNTGELFF.